The sequence of this T cell receptor beta chain was determined in a study of cytomegalovirus exposure and HLA in healthy donors. Study background: HLA-typed donors were the source of some 85 million unique TCRs, which an early data release held.

13 Jbeta primers and 60 Vbeta primers were used for the PCR. Here immunoSEQ multiplex PCR was the method, and the copy in TCRdb shows in-frame clones only, minus some. The data hold 120,000 or so clones, with roughly three quarters observed a single time. This clone was recorded once. Its antigen is undetermined. Study-wide points: A prior analysis recorded that most TCR beta V segments were productive about 90% or about 30% of the time.

Source material: PBMCs. The sequence was collected from a man aged 50 to 59 in good health and CMV-seropositive.

The chain's CDR3 is CASSQDSGGDNEQFF. Written as DNA, the CDR3 is TGTGCCAGCTCACAGGATAGCGGGGGGGACAATGAGCAGTTCTTC. This chain joins TRBV18 and TRBJ2-1; 11 bases are a match to TRBD2. Per the germline V gene, CDR1 is KGHSH and CDR2 is LQKENI. The CDR3 extends over 15 amino acids. V gave up 4 bases and J gave up 5 bases; unmatched junction bases: 4.